A single sample is the source of the 14 T cell receptor beta chains below, sequenced in a study of CD8 T cells in Susac syndrome. An amount of RNA that ranged from roughly 0.5 to 1 ug was reverse transcribed with random hexamers. TCRdb passed the immunoSEQ multiplex PCR reads through MiXCR, listing each CDR3 protein once. Of about 150,000 distinct CDR3 sequences in the sample, approximately 95% were seen once. Sequencing input: CD4+ T cells from PBMCs. The receptors shown here come from a human donor with Susac syndrome.

The sample holds a few counts of this clonotype. The chain recombines TRBV6-1 with TRBJ2-7; tentatively, D is TRBD2 (5 bases). Germline V CDR1 and CDR2: MNHNS, SASEGT. V lost 8 bases, J lost 4 bases, and 12 bases lay in between. The CDR3 extends over 12 amino acids. CDR3 loop: CASGGQPYEQYF. The CDR3 bases are TGTGCCAGCGGCGGGCAGCCGTACGAGCAGTACTTC.

The chain uses TRBV9 and TRBJ2-1; maybe TRBD2 (6 bases). Deletions cut 4 bases from V and 12 bases from J, with 17 bases between. Germline values: CDR1 SGDLS, CDR2 YYNGEE. The CDR3 covers 13 residues. CDR3 nucleotides: TGTGCCAGCAGCCCCCGGGGAGGCGGTTGGCAGTTCTTC. Translated: CASSPRGGGWQFF.

The chain combines TRBV4-2 with TRBJ2-2; the D is unclear. Trimming cost V 0 bases and J 6 bases, with 11 bases left between them. CDR3 length: 15 amino acids. Germline assignment: CDR1 LGHNA and CDR2 YNFKEQ. CDR3 DNA sequence: TGTGCCAGCAGCCAAGAGGTGACAAGGGCCGGGGAGCTGTTTTTT. Amino acid sequence: CASSQEVTRAGELFF.

J is TRBJ1-1 and V is TRBV29-1; no definite D call. The CDR3 has 10 residues. The V and J ends lost 7 bases and 6 bases respectively, with 9 bases between them. Looked up from germline, CDR1 is SQVTM and CDR2 is ANQGSEA. CDR3 sequence: CSAGKSEAFF. CDR3 in DNA: TGCAGCGCCGGGAAATCTGAAGCTTTCTTT.

The chain is built from TRBV5-4 and TRBJ1-2; a possible D gene is TRBD1 (6 bases). Trimming pared 4 bases from V and 4 bases from J, leaving 14 bases between. Germline V lookup: CDR1 SGHNT, CDR2 YYREEE (reference sequence). This CDR3 spans 14 amino acids. This chain's CDR3 is CASSGEQGIYGYTF. Here the CDR3 DNA reads TGTGCCAGCAGCGGTGAGCAGGGGATCTATGGCTACACCTTC.

This clonotype was seen once. This chain joins TRBV4-1 and TRBJ1-1; maybe TRBD1 (5 bases). The V and J ends lost 4 bases and 4 bases respectively, with 16 bases between them. The length of the CDR3 is 15 residues. Germline values: CDR1 MGHRA, CDR2 YSYEKL. CDR3 coding DNA: TGCGCCAGCAGCCGACTACAGGTAGCGTTCACTGAAGCTTTCTTT. Its translation: CASSRLQVAFTEAFF.

The CDR3 loop is CASSYWDPSSGANVLTF. The CDR3 DNA follows: TGTGCCAGCAGTTACTGGGACCCGAGCTCTGGGGCCAACGTCCTGACTTTC. V gene TRBV6-5 combines with J gene TRBJ2-6; D tentatively fits TRBD1 or TRBD2 (5 bases each). The CDR3 is 17 amino acids. The germline V and J ends were trimmed by 1 base and 0 bases, with 10 bases remaining between them. In germline, CDR1 is MNHEY, CDR2 SVGAGI.

The V call is TRBV24-1, the J call TRBJ2-5; D remains ambiguous. V was pared by 3 bases and J by 2 bases, with 9 bases between. The CDR3 has 14 amino acids. The germline V gene has CDR1 KGHDR and CDR2 SFDVKD. CDR3 sequence: CATSDNHQQETQYF. The CDR3 DNA follows: TGTGCCACCAGTGATAATCACCAGCAAGAGACCCAGTACTTC.

V and J are TRBV2 and TRBJ2-3, with D perhaps TRBD2 (5 bases). CDR1 and CDR2 (germline): SNHLY, FYNNEI. The V gene lost 4 bases and the J gene lost 0 bases, with 11 bases spanning the gap. CDR3 size: 15 residues. The CDR3 is CASSGDGVSTDTQYF. The CDR3 DNA follows: TGTGCCAGCAGTGGAGACGGGGTTAGCACAGATACGCAGTATTTT.

This chain uses TRBV3-1 with TRBJ1-2; the D is unclear. The CDR3 consists of 13 residues. V was trimmed by 6 bases and J by 8 bases, leaving 16 bases between them. Germline CDR1 and CDR2: LGHDT and YNNKEL (reference sequence). This CDR3 is CASRAGKSQGYTF. The CDR3 DNA is TGTGCCAGCAGGGCGGGGAAAAGCCAGGGCTACACCTTC.

This clonotype was detected once. The chain combines TRBV18 with TRBJ1-6, with 9 bases identical to TRBD1. The germline CDR1 and CDR2 sequences are KGHSH and LQKENI. J was trimmed by 7 bases and V by 0 bases; bases with no gene match: 4. The CDR3 is 16 amino acids. CDR3 nucleotide sequence: TGTGCCAGCTCACCACCGGGACAGGGTCGAAATTCACCCCTCCACTTT. It codes for CASSPPGQGRNSPLHF.

The chain carries TRBV16 and TRBJ1-2; unclear D gene. V lost 3 bases and J 2 bases, leaving 10 bases between the germline ends. This CDR3 comprises 14 residues. The germline CDR1 and CDR2 sequences are KGHSY and FQNENV. As DNA, the CDR3 is TGTGCCAGCAGCCAGTCCCAGCGAAACTATGGCTACACCTTC. It translates to CASSQSQRNYGYTF. The full variable domain, with the rest looked up from reference TRBV16 and TRBJ1-2, is GEEVAQTPKHLVRGEGQKAKLYCAPIKGHSYVFWYQQVLKNEFKFLISFQNENVFDETGMPKERFSAKCLPNSPCSLEIQATKLEDSAVYFCASSQSQRNYGYTFGSGTRLTVV.

The chain carries TRBV10-1 and TRBJ2-7, with 7 bases lining up with TRBD2. V was clipped by 4 bases and J by 6 bases; unmatched bases: 6. CDR1 is WNHNN, CDR2 SYGVQD, per germline (reference sequence). This CDR3 is 13 amino acids long. Here the CDR3 reads CASSVAGVREQYF. Written as DNA, the CDR3 is TGCGCCAGCAGTGTGGCGGGGGTCCGCGAGCAGTACTTC.

The table lists this clonotype with a few counts. This chain links TRBV18 with TRBJ1-2; tentatively, D is TRBD1 (5 bases). Between the trimmed V and J ends, which lost 6 bases and 4 bases, there was a span of 12 bases. The CDR3 runs 13 residues. The germline V gene encodes CDR1 KGHSH and CDR2 LQKENI. CDR3 sequence (DNA): TGTGCCAGCTCGCCCGGGGCGGGCTATGGCTACACCTTC. It specifies CASSPGAGYGYTF.